These 23 T cell receptor beta chains came from one sample sequenced in a study of blood T cell repertoires in COVID-19. Some clones are missing from TCRdb's copy, which holds only in-frame ones; the method was immunoSEQ multiplex PCR. The repertoire has tens of thousands of clones, 80% to 90% of them found once; the top ten carry around 1.6%. Sequencing input: peripheral blood. These receptors were taken from a man aged 55 to 70 with acute or convalescent COVID-19.

V and J are TRBV5-1 and TRBJ2-3; 7 nucleotides line up with TRBD1. The CDR3 is 15 residues long. V trimming: 0 bases; J trimming: 3 bases; junction bases outside the gene matches: 4. CDR1 is SGHRS and CDR2 is YFSETQ in the germline V gene. CDR3 in DNA: TGCGCCAGCAGCTTGGACAGGGGAGTTACAGATACGCAGTATTTT. This sequence encodes CASSLDRGVTDTQYF.

This chain connects TRBV19 to TRBJ2-7, with a weak D call TRBD1 (6 bases). Germline V CDR1 and CDR2: LNHDA, SQIVND (reference sequence). This CDR3 region has 14 residues. Trimming pared 3 bases from V and 6 bases from J, leaving 15 bases between. The CDR3 coding sequence is TGTGCCAGTAGTATGGGGCAGGGGATTCGCGAGCAGTACTTC. Translating it yields CASSMGQGIREQYF.

The V call is TRBV24-1, the J call TRBJ2-5; possibly TRBD2 for D (7 bases). The V gene lost 6 bases and the J gene lost 2 bases, with 9 bases spanning the gap. The length of the CDR3 is 13 residues. Germline lookup yields CDR1 KGHDR and CDR2 SFDVKD. This CDR3 is CATSRGGQETQYF. The DNA for the CDR3 is TGTGCCACCAGTAGGGGGGGACAAGAGACCCAGTACTTC.

The chain links TRBV24-1 to TRBJ1-4; D remains ambiguous. The CDR3 has 15 amino acids. The germline V and J ends were trimmed by 4 bases and 0 bases, with 8 bases remaining between them. The V gene's germline CDR1 is KGHDR and CDR2 SFDVKD. The CDR3 nucleotides are TGTGCCACCAGTGACCCGACAACAACTAATGAAAAACTGTTTTTT. The encoded protein is CATSDPTTTNEKLFF.

The rearrangement links TRBV20-1 to TRBJ2-1; perhaps TRBD1 as D (5 bases). Trimming cost V 5 bases and J 8 bases, with 10 bases left between them. The CDR3 extends over 11 amino acids. Germline V CDR1 and CDR2: DFQATT, SNEGSKA (reference sequence). The DNA for the CDR3 is TGCAGTGCTGGAAAAGGGGATGAGCAGTTCTTC. Encoded protein: CSAGKGDEQFF.

This sequence joins TRBV28 and TRBJ1-1; TRBD1 matches 9 bases. The CDR3 consists of 14 residues. J lost 6 bases, V lost 5 bases, and 7 bases had no gene match. The germline V gene encodes CDR1 MDHEN and CDR2 SYDVKM. The CDR3 region has the DNA TGTGCCAGCAGTCTGACAGGGGGTAGAGCTGAAGCTTTCTTT. Protein product: CASSLTGGRAEAFF. Together with reference TRBV28 and TRBJ1-1, the CDR3 gives the full variable domain: DVKVTQSSRYLVKRTGEKVFLECVQDMDHENMFWYRQDPGLGLRLIYFSYDVKMKEKGDIPEGYSVSREKKERFSLILESASTNQTSMYLCASSLTGGRAEAFFGQGTRLTVV.

The V gene is TRBV19, the J gene TRBJ2-7; maybe TRBD2 (6 bases). CDR1 is LNHDA, CDR2 SQIVND, per germline (reference sequence). This CDR3 is built from 11 residues. V was clipped by 6 bases and J by 3 bases, with 6 bases between them. The CDR3 protein is CASRGGYEQYF. For the CDR3, the DNA is TGTGCCAGTAGGGGAGGCTACGAGCAGTACTTC.

V is TRBV19 and J is TRBJ2-1; D not resolved. Trimming shortened V by 3 bases and J by 9 bases, and 9 bases separated the two germline ends. Germline lookup yields CDR1 LNHDA and CDR2 SQIVND (reference sequence). This CDR3 region has 12 residues. CDR3 in DNA: TGTGCCAGTAGTATCTTACATGGTGAGCAGTTCTTC. Protein: CASSILHGEQFF. Full variable domain (rest looked up from reference TRBV19 and TRBJ2-1): DGGITQSPKYLFRKEGQNVTLSCEQNLNHDAMYWYRQDPGQGLRLIYYSQIVNDFQKGDIAEGYSVSREKKESFPLTVTSAQKNPTAFYLCASSILHGEQFFGPGTRLTVL.

V usage is TRBV5-1 and J usage is TRBJ2-7, with D perhaps matching TRBD2 (5 bases). The germline V gene has CDR1 SGHRS and CDR2 YFSETQ. The CDR3 is made up of 15 amino acids. Trimming removed 1 base from V and 2 bases from J, with 13 bases in between. The CDR3 nucleotides are TGCGCCAGCAGCTTGTTGGCGGACGGGACCTACGAGCAGTACTTC. Its protein product is CASSLLADGTYEQYF.

The count of this clone is one. The V call is TRBV5-1, the J call TRBJ2-7, with a weak D call TRBD1 (6 bases). There are 15 residues in the CDR3. Germline loops: CDR1 SGHRS, CDR2 YFSETQ. The ends were cut back, 0 bases at V and 2 bases at J, with 12 bases in the middle. The CDR3 is CASSLGVGATYEQYF. The CDR3 DNA is TGCGCCAGCAGCTTGGGTGTGGGGGCGACCTACGAGCAGTACTTC. Complete variable domain (other parts from reference TRBV5-1 and TRBJ2-7): KAGVTQTPRYLIKTRGQQVTLSCSPISGHRSVSWYQQTPGQGLQFLFEYFSETQRNKGNFPGRFSGRQFSNSRSEMNVSTLELGDSALYLCASSLGVGATYEQYFGPGTRLTVT.

The rearrangement joins TRBV20-1 to TRBJ2-3; 9 nucleotides agree with TRBD2. Germline CDR1 and CDR2: DFQATT and SNEGSKA (reference sequence). The length of the CDR3 is 17 residues. The J segment lost 3 bases and the V segment lost 3 bases, leaving 13 bases of the junction unmatched. In DNA, the CDR3 is TGCAGTGCTAGTGGCCTAGCGGGGTTTACCAGGACAGATACGCAGTATTTT. Its translation: CSASGLAGFTRTDTQYF.

The rearrangement joins TRBV30 to TRBJ1-5; TRBD1 might be the D (5 bases). Germline-derived CDR1 and CDR2 are GTSNPN and SVGIG (reference sequence). With 3 bases removed from V and 6 bases from J, the gap between germline ends came to 18 bases. There are 15 residues in the CDR3. CDR3 in DNA: TGTGCCTGGAGCAACCCCGGTAACCAGGGTCAGCCCCAGCATTTT. Protein product: CAWSNPGNQGQPQHF.

The chain recombines TRBV5-1 with TRBJ1-3; 7 nucleotides match TRBD1. J was trimmed by 0 bases and V by 4 bases; bases with no gene match: 7. This CDR3 is built from 16 residues. Germline lookup yields CDR1 SGHRS and CDR2 YFSETQ. In DNA form, the CDR3 reads TGCGCCAGCAGCCTACAGACAGGGACCTCTGGAAACACCATATATTTT. Translating it yields CASSLQTGTSGNTIYF.

The rearrangement uses TRBV2 and TRBJ1-2; perhaps TRBD1 as D (5 bases). CDR3 length: 15 residues. Germline CDR1 is SNHLY and CDR2 is FYNNEI. Deletions cut 7 bases from V and 2 bases from J, with 17 bases between. Here the CDR3 reads CASTRDSYSNYGYTF. The CDR3 region has the DNA TGTGCCAGCACCCGCGACAGCTACTCCAACTATGGCTACACCTTC.

J is TRBJ2-7 and V is TRBV9, with 9 bases aligning to TRBD1. CDR3 size: 15 residues. J was trimmed by 1 base and V by 2 bases; bases with no gene match: 4. The V gene's germline CDR1 is SGDLS and CDR2 YYNGEE. The CDR3, as DNA: TGTGCCAGCAGCGTTACCGGGACAGGGTCCTACGAGCAGTACTTC. Protein product: CASSVTGTGSYEQYF.

The chain couples TRBV19 to TRBJ1-6; a possible D gene is TRBD1 (5 bases). The CDR3 consists of 18 residues. Germline V CDR1 and CDR2: LNHDA, SQIVND (reference sequence). V shed 4 bases and J shed 0 bases, with 16 bases lying between them. The CDR3 region has the DNA TGTGCCAGTAGTAGACGGGACTTAACGAGCTCCTATAATTCACCCCTCCACTTT. Its protein is CASSRRDLTSSYNSPLHF.

The chain carries TRBV11-2 and TRBJ2-1, with TRBD2 identical over 7 bases. Trimming removed 4 bases from V and 8 bases from J; junction bases left unmatched: 11. This CDR3 spans 15 amino acids. CDR1 is SGHAT and CDR2 is FQNNGV in the germline V gene. For the CDR3, the DNA is TGTGCCAGCAGCTCACTTGGGTTGGGGGGGGATGAGCAGTTCTTC. Translating gives CASSSLGLGGDEQFF.

The V and J genes are TRBV18 and TRBJ2-5; 8 bases align to TRBD2. Germline V gives CDR1 KGHSH, CDR2 LQKENI. This CDR3 has 15 amino acids. V was clipped by 5 bases and J by 2 bases; unmatched bases: 7. The CDR3, as DNA: TGTGCCAGCTCAACAGGGCGCGGGGGGCAAGAGACCCAGTACTTC. The encoded protein is CASSTGRGGQETQYF. The full variable domain, with the rest looked up from reference TRBV18 and TRBJ2-5, is NAGVMQNPRHLVRRRGQEARLRCSPMKGHSHVYWYRQLPEEGLKFMVYLQKENIIDESGMPKERFSAEFPKEGPSILRIQQVVRGDSAAYFCASSTGRGGQETQYFGPGTRLLVL.

V gene TRBV7-8 combines with J gene TRBJ1-2; 9 nucleotides align to TRBD1. From germline, CDR1 is SGHVS and CDR2 FQNEAQ. This CDR3 is built from 15 residues. The J segment lost 2 bases and the V segment lost 7 bases, leaving 8 bases of the junction unmatched. The CDR3 is CASTPPGTGNYGYTF. In DNA form, the CDR3 reads TGTGCCAGCACCCCACCCGGGACAGGGAACTATGGCTACACCTTC.

The chain carries TRBV7-9 and TRBJ2-1; D not resolved. V was clipped by 3 bases and J by 8 bases, with 17 bases between them. Germline lookup yields CDR1 SEHNR and CDR2 FQNEAQ (reference sequence). The CDR3 runs 15 residues. The CDR3 bases are TGTGCCAGCAGCTTCCTGTTCGCGGAACGGGATGAGCAGTTCTTC. It specifies CASSFLFAERDEQFF.

The rearrangement uses TRBV5-1 and TRBJ2-7; 7 bases are shared with TRBD1. Germline V CDR1 and CDR2: SGHRS, YFSETQ. The V and J ends lost 4 bases and 1 base, in that order; junction bases with no gene match: 11. The CDR3 spans 16 residues. CDR3: CASSQTSRTGSYEQYF. In DNA, the CDR3 is TGCGCCAGCAGCCAGACATCTAGGACAGGATCCTACGAGCAGTACTTC. The full variable domain, in which reference TRBV5-1 and TRBJ2-7 provide the parts outside the CDR3, is KAGVTQTPRYLIKTRGQQVTLSCSPISGHRSVSWYQQTPGQGLQFLFEYFSETQRNKGNFPGRFSGRQFSNSRSEMNVSTLELGDSALYLCASSQTSRTGSYEQYFGPGTRLTVT.

This clone was seen once. V usage is TRBV5-4 and J usage is TRBJ2-3; D perhaps matches TRBD2 (5 bases). The CDR3 sequence is 14 residues long. The germline gives CDR1 SGHNT, CDR2 YYREEE (reference sequence). V was pared by 6 bases and J by 2 bases, with 13 bases between. The CDR3 sequence is CASKGGRNTDTQYF. Here the CDR3 DNA reads TGTGCCAGCAAGGGCGGGCGTAACACAGATACGCAGTATTTT.

This chain joins TRBV6-5 and TRBJ1-3; 9 bases are a match to TRBD1. J lost 10 bases, V lost 11 bases, and 12 bases had no gene match. The CDR3 contains 13 residues. Germline V gives CDR1 MNHEY, CDR2 SVGAGI. The DNA of the CDR3 is TGTGCCTCCCGTATGGGACAGGGTACGACCATATATTTT. Translated, it gives CASRMGQGTTIYF.